What follows are 7 T cell receptor beta chains derived from one specimen sequenced in a study of blood T cell repertoires in COVID-19. Measured with immunoSEQ multiplex PCR; TCRdb has only the in-frame clones, and not every one. The sample yields approximately 410,000 clones, just over 85% seen once. The sequenced material came from peripheral blood. These receptors were obtained from a woman in her 30s with active or convalescent COVID-19.

This clone has only a few counts. The chain uses TRBV19 and TRBJ2-1, with 12 bases fitting TRBD2. After removal of 6 bases from V and 5 bases from J, the junction contained 11 bases not matched to a gene. Germline CDR1 reads LNHDA; CDR2 reads SQIVND (reference sequence). The CDR3 runs 17 residues. The chain's CDR3 is CASSASSGGAFDNEQFF. The CDR3 coding sequence is TGTGCCAGTAGCGCTTCTAGCGGGGGGGCCTTCGACAATGAGCAGTTCTTC.

This chain links TRBV11-2 with TRBJ2-1; 9 positions match TRBD2. V shed 5 bases, J shed 0 bases, and the junction held 11 bases outside the gene matches. Per the germline V gene, CDR1 is SGHAT and CDR2 is FQNNGV. The CDR3 is made up of 18 amino acids. The CDR3 loop reads CASSQGLAGMSSYNEQFF. The DNA of the CDR3 is TGTGCCAGCAGCCAAGGGCTAGCGGGGATGAGCTCCTACAATGAGCAGTTCTTC.

This sequence joins TRBV30 and TRBJ1-2, with no clear D. Germline-derived CDR1 and CDR2 are GTSNPN and SVGIG (reference sequence). V shed 5 bases and J shed 3 bases, with 10 bases lying between them. The CDR3 spans 12 residues. The DNA of the CDR3 is TGTGCCTGGGATGGTGAGGACTATGGCTACACCTTC. Protein: CAWDGEDYGYTF.

In its sample, this clone was seen once. The rearrangement uses TRBV7-6 and TRBJ2-5, with D possibly TRBD1 on 7 matching bases. Trimming stripped 4 bases from V and 5 bases from J, with 8 bases between. CDR1 is SGHVS, CDR2 FNYEAQ, per germline. The CDR3 has 12 amino acids. The CDR3 reads CASSSGGETQYF. The CDR3 DNA reads TGTGCCAGCAGCTCAGGGGGGGAGACCCAGTACTTC. The variable domain in full, completed from reference TRBV7-6 and TRBJ2-5, reads GAGVSQSPRYKVTKRGQDVALRCDPISGHVSLYWYRQALGQGPEFLTYFNYEAQQDKSGLPNDRFSAERPEGSISTLTIQRTEQRDSAMYRCASSSGGETQYFGPGTRLLVL.

The gene calls are TRBV6-5 and TRBJ2-7; 9 bases align to TRBD1. This CDR3 contains 12 residues. Germline V gives CDR1 MNHEY, CDR2 SVGAGI. V dropped 8 bases and J dropped 3; count of bases not matched to a gene: 2. The DNA for the CDR3 is TGTGCCAGCCGGGACAGGGTCTACGAGCAGTACTTC. Its translation: CASRDRVYEQYF.

This sequence joins TRBV11-2 and TRBJ2-2; 8 bases map to TRBD1. Trimming removed 2 bases from V and 4 bases from J; junction bases left unmatched: 6. CDR1 is SGHAT and CDR2 is FQNNGV in the germline V gene. The CDR3 extends over 16 amino acids. Here the CDR3 DNA reads TGTGCCAGCAGCTTACTGGACAGGGTTGCCACCGGGGAGCTGTTTTTT. Translated: CASSLLDRVATGELFF.

As for this clone: Other nucleotide sequences from this sample produce the same CDR3. The V call is TRBV5-1, the J call TRBJ2-7; 11 nucleotides match TRBD1. J lost 5 bases, V lost 2 bases, and 3 bases had no gene match. CDR3 size: 14 residues. Germline CDR1 SGHRS, CDR2 YFSETQ. The CDR3 nucleotides read TGCGCCAGCAGCTTAGGACAGGGGGCCAACGAGCAGTACTTC. This sequence encodes CASSLGQGANEQYF.